The source of this T cell receptor (beta chain) is a study of blood T cell repertoires in COVID-19. The overall study: Sites in the United States, Italy and Spain provided acute and convalescent COVID-19 samples.

The CDR3 contains 17 residues. The germline V gene has CDR1 SGHTA and CDR2 FQGNSA. The V and J ends lost 5 bases and 1 base, in that order; junction bases with no gene match: 8. How the authors handled the data: Researchers report that nucleated cell counts were estimated from reference gene primer amplification. Generated by immunoSEQ multiplex PCR, the TCRdb table keeps only in-frame clones and is missing some. The V and J calls and clone size come from that table; D and trimming were worked out from the DNA. Of approximately 240,000 clones in the sample, about 82% were seen once. This receptor was taken from a woman aged 60-75 years with active or convalescent COVID-19. The chain combines TRBV7-2 with TRBJ2-1; 10 bases match TRBD1. The sequenced sample consisted of peripheral blood. CDR3 nucleotide sequence: TGTGCCAGCAGCCGTGACAGGGGGCGGGGGTCCTACAATGAGCAGTTCTTC. It encodes CASSRDRGRGSYNEQFF.